This TCR beta chain was retrieved from a study of blood T cell repertoires in COVID-19. This CDR3 region has 13 residues. Trimming took 8 bases from V and 1 from J, leaving 11 bases between them. The V gene's germline CDR1 is WNHNN and CDR2 SYGVQD (reference sequence). The repertoire was sequenced with immunoSEQ multiplex PCR; TCRdb's copy has only in-frame clones and lacks some. Of 150,000 to 200,000 clones listed, 88% are singletons. The TCR sequence derives from a woman between 18 and 29 years old who had recovered from COVID-19. Sequencing was performed on PBMCs or T cells enriched from blood (not recorded which). This chain connects TRBV10-1 to TRBJ1-1, with D possibly being TRBD1 (5 bases). The CDR3 sequence is CASQTARNTEAFF. The CDR3 region has the DNA TGCGCCAGCCAGACAGCCAGGAACACTGAAGCTTTCTTT.